The rows below give T cell receptor beta chains drawn from one sample of a study of T cells in Graves' hyperthyroidism and ophthalmopathy. Via MiXCR, TCRdb re-called the multiplex PCR reads, giving one row per CDR3 protein. This table has a few hundred thousand distinct CDR3 sequences, around 20% appearing once. Sequences were obtained from blood. These receptors originate from a young man with Graves' ophthalmopathy. The conserved cysteine and the conserved F or W are not part of the CDR3 here.

V: TRBV5-1
length: 12
J: TRBJ2-5
CDR3: ASSSDSLGETQY

V: TRBV3-1
length: 13
J: TRBJ1-4
CDR3: ASSLNSGGREKLF

V: TRBV7-6
length: 13
J: TRBJ1-6
CDR3: ASSLVPGDNSPLH

V: TRBV20-1
length: 14
J: TRBJ1-6
CDR3: SPTGFGGSYNSPLH

V: TRBV2
length: 13
J: TRBJ2-2
CDR3: ASSAQRGDTGELF

V: TRBV19
length: 13
J: TRBJ1-6
CDR3: ASSIPGDRVSPLH

V: TRBV5-1
length: 13
J: TRBJ2-7
CDR3: ASSLRQGTSYEQY

V: TRBV12-3/TRBV12-4
length: 12
J: TRBJ2-5
CDR3: ASSAPTTTETQY

V: TRBV7-2
length: 10
J: TRBJ1-6
CDR3: ASSLYGSPLH

V: TRBV6-1
length: 10
J: TRBJ1-2
CDR3: ASSELLKGYT

V: TRBV29-1
length: 11
J: TRBJ2-1
CDR3: SLRGGGENEQF

V: TRBV7-3
length: 10
J: TRBJ2-5
CDR3: ASSNGGETQY

V: TRBV7-3
length: 11
J: TRBJ1-2
CDR3: ASSQSPGYGYT

V: TRBV6-1
length: 16
J: TRBJ1-1
CDR3: ASSEDRQGRMGYTEAF

V: TRBV27
length: 9
J: TRBJ2-7
CDR3: ASSFRNEQY

V: TRBV12-3/TRBV12-4
length: 12
J: TRBJ2-7
CDR3: ASSFLDRGYEQY

V: TRBV3-1
length: 13
J: TRBJ1-5
CDR3: ASSQDLGSNQPQH

V: TRBV12-3/TRBV12-4
length: 13
J: TRBJ1-3
CDR3: ASRKGQGEGNTIY

V: TRBV20-1
length: 13
J: TRBJ1-1
CDR3: SAREGNKMNTEAF

V: TRBV2
length: 13
J: TRBJ2-1
CDR3: ASSEVFWGDNEQF

V: TRBV7-3
length: 14
J: TRBJ2-5
CDR3: ASSWGGGGNQETQY

V: TRBV5-1
length: 10
J: TRBJ1-1
CDR3: ASSGRGLEAF

V: TRBV11-2
length: 10
J: TRBJ2-7
CDR3: ASSPPGREQY

V: TRBV18
length: 8
J: TRBJ1-1
CDR3: ASSGAEAF

V: TRBV12-3/TRBV12-4
length: 14
J: TRBJ2-1
CDR3: ASSLREGSSYNEQF

V: TRBV3-1
length: 13
J: TRBJ1-5
CDR3: ASSPTGASNQPQH

V: TRBV11-2
length: 12
J: TRBJ2-5
CDR3: ASSLRQGQETQY

V: TRBV7-8
length: 10
J: TRBJ1-6
CDR3: ASSSGGGTLH

V: TRBV20-1
length: 14
J: TRBJ1-6
CDR3: SAQIGTGGAYSPLH

V: TRBV28
length: 12
J: TRBJ2-5
CDR3: ASSSGLDQETQY

V: TRBV12-3/TRBV12-4
length: 11
J: TRBJ2-7
CDR3: ASAGRGAYEQY

V: TRBV20-1
length: 10
J: TRBJ1-1
CDR3: SARAALTEAF

V: TRBV7-9
length: 17
J: TRBJ2-1
CDR3: ASSLEAWTSERLYNEQF

V: TRBV3-1
length: 14
J: TRBJ2-7
CDR3: ASSLLSGPPSYEQY

V: TRBV11-2
length: 10
J: TRBJ2-7
CDR3: ASSPRGSEQY

V: TRBV28
length: 11
J: TRBJ1-1
CDR3: ASSLRTGAEAF

V: TRBV18
length: 13
J: TRBJ2-7
CDR3: ASSPGTSASYEQY

V: TRBV6-2/TRBV6-3
length: 13
J: TRBJ2-2
CDR3: ASRPGHEDTGELF

V: TRBV24-1
length: 12
J: TRBJ1-5
CDR3: ATSDGGFRQPQH

V: TRBV12-3/TRBV12-4
length: 12
J: TRBJ1-1
CDR3: ASSSSDRGLEAF

V: TRBV25-1
length: 12
J: TRBJ2-5
CDR3: ASSEYGVGETQY